These 26 T cell receptor beta chains were all obtained from the same sample, sequenced in a study of Graves' ophthalmopathy and Graves' hyperthyroidism. RNA served as the template for amplifying TCR beta CDR3 regions. A first-round RT-PCR used HTBI primers, followed by a second-round multiplex PCR. TCRdb redid the calling of the multiplex PCR reads with MiXCR, one entry per CDR3 protein. The data hold around 1.1 million distinct CDR3 sequences, with 35% to 40% observed a single time. The sequencing input was peripheral blood or thyroid tissue (not recorded which). The origin of the receptors is an adult man with Graves' hyperthyroidism.

The chain joins TRBV10-3 to TRBJ2-2; D ambiguous. The V end was cut by 5 bases, the J end by 3 bases, with 13 bases between. CDR1 and CDR2 (germline): ENHRY, SYGVKD. The CDR3 length is 15 residues. The CDR3 sequence: CAISRAVRHTGELFF. The CDR3 DNA reads TGTGCCATCAGTCGGGCGGTCAGGCACACCGGGGAGCTGTTTTTT.

Concerning this clonotype: A junction end diverges from the germline sequence, so it may reflect a read error. This sequence joins TRBV7-9 and TRBJ2-2; the D call may be TRBD1 or TRBD2 (5 bases each). The CDR3 length is 15 residues. Germline CDR1 SEHNR, CDR2 FQNEAQ (reference sequence). DNA of the CDR3: TGTGCCAGCAGCAGAATAAGGGGAGACACCGGGGAGCTGTCTTGG. Its protein product is CASSRIRGDTGELSW.

This clonotype was seen ten or more times. The rearrangement uses TRBV6-6 and TRBJ2-7; D is unclear. This CDR3 spans 13 amino acids. V lost 5 bases and J lost 5, with 13 bases in between. The germline CDR1 and CDR2 sequences are MNHNY and SVGAGI (reference sequence). CDR3 loop: CASSEFVADEQYF. DNA for the CDR3: TGTGCCAGCAGTGAATTCGTGGCAGACGAGCAGTACTTC.

This clonotype was counted ten times or more. The V gene is TRBV29-1, the J gene TRBJ1-4; tentatively, D is TRBD1 (5 bases). This CDR3 spans 12 amino acids. V was trimmed by 6 bases and J by 4 bases, leaving 9 bases between them. Looked up from germline, CDR1 is SQVTM and CDR2 is ANQGSEA. The CDR3 reads CSVGRVNEKLFF. CDR3 nucleotide sequence: TGCAGCGTGGGACGGGTTAATGAAAAACTGTTTTTT. Based on the CDR3 plus reference TRBV29-1 and TRBJ1-4, the full variable domain is SAVISQKPSRDICQRGTSLTIQCQVDSQVTMMFWYRQQPGQSLTLIATANQGSEATYESGFVIDKFPISRPNLTFSTLTVSNMSPEDSSIYLCSVGRVNEKLFFGSGTQLSVL.

The rearrangement links TRBV2 to TRBJ1-6, with 8 bases that match TRBD1. The CDR3 totals 18 residues. Per germline, CDR1 SNHLY and CDR2 FYNNEI. V lost 5 bases, J lost 7 bases, and 16 bases stayed unmatched. CDR3 amino acids: CASSFTGGTGYPNSPLHF. The CDR3, as DNA: TGTGCCAGCAGTTTCACAGGGGGGACAGGTTATCCCAATTCACCCCTCCACTTT. Full variable domain (missing parts from reference TRBV2 and TRBJ1-6): EPEVTQTPSHQVTQMGQEVILRCVPISNHLYFYWYRQILGQKVEFLVSFYNNEISEKSEIFDDQFSVERPDGSNFTLKIRSTKLEDSAMYFCASSFTGGTGYPNSPLHFGNGTRLTVT.

The chain has TRBV9 and TRBJ2-7; possibly TRBD2 for D (5 bases). From germline, CDR1 is SGDLS and CDR2 YYNGEE. This CDR3 spans 11 amino acids. V dropped 2 bases and J dropped 7 bases, with 7 bases sitting between them. The CDR3 bases are TGTGCCAGCAGCGTGGTAGCGGAGCAGTACTTC. Translated, it gives CASSVVAEQYF.

The chain couples TRBV25-1 to TRBJ1-6; 9 bases map to TRBD1. Trimming cost V 5 bases and J 8 bases; bases outside gene matches: 16. This CDR3 has 18 amino acids. CDR1 is MGHDK and CDR2 is SYGVNS in the germline V gene. This CDR3 is CASSLIGSLGQGHSPLHF. The DNA for the CDR3 is TGTGCCAGCAGTCTCATTGGGTCACTGGGACAGGGACATTCACCCCTCCACTTT. Variable domain in full (rest from reference TRBV25-1 and TRBJ1-6): EADIYQTPRYLVIGTGKKITLECSQTMGHDKMYWYQQDPGMELHLIHYSYGVNSTEKGDLSSESTVSRIRTEHFPLTLESARPSHTSQYLCASSLIGSLGQGHSPLHFGNGTRLTVT.

The CDR3 here is CASSVDQSCYEQYF. CDR3 coding DNA: TGCGCCAGCAGCGTCGACCAAAGTTGCTACGAGCAGTACTTC. V gene TRBV5-1 combines with J gene TRBJ2-7; unclear D gene. CDR1 is SGHRS, CDR2 YFSETQ, per germline. V gave up 4 bases and J gave up 3 bases, with 14 bases separating them. The CDR3 extends over 14 amino acids.

This clonotype was counted once. This sequence may be a read error, since a much larger clone differs from it by one base. The chain has TRBV7-2 and TRBJ1-6; 7 nucleotides align to TRBD1. This CDR3 is 16 amino acids long. After removal of 2 bases from V and 8 bases from J, the junction contained 9 bases not matched to a gene. Germline CDR1 and CDR2: SGHTA and FQGNSA. The CDR3 DNA reads as TGTGCCAGCAGCTTATTAAGGGGGCAGGGGCATTCACCCCTCCACTTT. It yields the protein CASSLLRGQGHSPLHF.

This clonotype has just a few counts. This sequence joins TRBV15 and TRBJ1-5; 8 positions match TRBD1. Germline V CDR1 and CDR2: LNHNV, YYDKDF (reference sequence). This CDR3 comprises 15 residues. V dropped 3 bases and J dropped 5; count of bases not matched to a gene: 6. CDR3 region: CATSSGNRGYQPQHF. For the CDR3, the DNA is TGTGCCACCAGCAGTGGAAACAGGGGGTATCAGCCCCAGCATTTT.

This clonotype showed up just once. This chain uses TRBV5-1 with TRBJ2-7; 7 nucleotides align to TRBD2. This CDR3 region has 18 residues. V lost 4 bases to trimming and J lost 2 bases; unmatched junction nucleotides: 18. Germline assignment: CDR1 SGHRS and CDR2 YFSETQ. CDR3 residues: CASSRLAGVPLFTYEQYF. The DNA for the CDR3 is TGCGCCAGCAGCCGACTGGCGGGAGTACCCTTATTTACCTACGAGCAGTACTTC.

The chain couples TRBV4-1 to TRBJ1-2, with no clear D. V lost 0 bases to trimming and J lost 5 bases, with 10 bases between them. This CDR3 has 14 residues. Germline CDR1 MGHRA, CDR2 YSYEKL. This CDR3 is CASSQDVGFYGYTF. CDR3 coding DNA: TGCGCCAGCAGCCAAGATGTAGGGTTTTATGGCTACACCTTC.

This clonotype showed up many times. This chain joins TRBV15 and TRBJ2-2, with D tentatively TRBD1 (5 bases). Germline values: CDR1 LNHNV, CDR2 YYDKDF (reference sequence). V dropped 3 bases and J dropped 4 bases, with 9 bases sitting between them. This CDR3 has 14 residues. The CDR3 sequence: CATSRLRGTGELFF. CDR3 DNA: TGTGCCACCAGCAGGCTAAGGGGCACCGGGGAGCTGTTTTTT. The whole variable domain, remainder taken from reference TRBV15 and TRBJ2-2, is DAMVIQNPRYQVTQFGKPVTLSCSQTLNHNVMYWYQQKSSQAPKLLFHYYDKDFNNEADTPDNFQSRRPNTSFCFLDIRSPGLGDTAMYLCATSRLRGTGELFFGEGSRLTVL.

V is TRBV20-1 and J is TRBJ2-5, with 14 nucleotides matching TRBD2. The germline CDR1 and CDR2 sequences are DFQATT and SNEGSKA (reference sequence). The CDR3 runs to 14 residues. Germline trimming cut 8 bases from V and 10 bases from J; bases unmatched to any gene: 12. The CDR3 loop is CSPRGLAGVGNQYF. The CDR3 nucleotides are TGCAGTCCAAGGGGACTAGCGGGAGTTGGGAACCAGTACTTC.

The chain couples TRBV15 to TRBJ2-2; TRBD2 agrees at 8 bases. The CDR3 spans 17 residues. V lost 2 bases, J lost 0 bases, and 5 bases stayed unmatched. Germline CDR1 is LNHNV and CDR2 is YYDKDF (reference sequence). In DNA form, the CDR3 reads TGTGCCACCAGCAGACGGGGGGGGGAGTCGAACACCGGGGAGCTGTTTTTT. Its protein is CATSRRGGESNTGELFF. The variable domain in full, completed from reference TRBV15 and TRBJ2-2, reads DAMVIQNPRYQVTQFGKPVTLSCSQTLNHNVMYWYQQKSSQAPKLLFHYYDKDFNNEADTPDNFQSRRPNTSFCFLDIRSPGLGDTAMYLCATSRRGGESNTGELFFGEGSRLTVL.

There are many counts of this clonotype. A clone one base away is much larger, so this may be a read error. The CDR3 reads CSVSRGTLNTEAFF. The CDR3 DNA sequence: TGCAGCGTAAGCCGAGGTACCTTGAACACTGAAGCTTTCTTT. The chain recombines TRBV29-1 with TRBJ1-1; D gene uncertain. Trimming stripped 6 bases from V and 0 bases from J, with 14 bases between. The CDR3 consists of 14 residues. The germline V gene has CDR1 SQVTM and CDR2 ANQGSEA.

Details on this clonotype: With a much larger clone just one base away, this may be a read error. The rearrangement joins TRBV9 to TRBJ2-5; 12 nucleotides align to TRBD2. Germline values: CDR1 SGDLS, CDR2 YYNGEE. Trimming at V came to 4 bases and at J to 8 bases, leaving 12 bases not matched to a gene. The CDR3 length is 16 residues. CDR3 nucleotide sequence: TGTGCCAGCAGCCGGACCCTAGCGGGAGGGGCGGATACCCAGTACTTC. It is translated as CASSRTLAGGADTQYF.

On this clonotype itself: A read error is possible here, since a much larger clone lies one base away. The chain is built from TRBV7-9 and TRBJ2-7, with 7 bases matching TRBD1. This CDR3 spans 14 amino acids. CDR1 SEHNR and CDR2 FQNEAQ come from the germline V gene (reference sequence). The DNA for the CDR3 is TGTGCCGGCAGCTACGACAGGGCATCCTACGAGCAGTACTTC. Translated: CAGSYDRASYEQYF. Drawing the rest from reference TRBV7-9 and TRBJ2-7, the complete variable domain is DTGVSQNPRHKITKRGQNVTFRCDPISEHNRLYWYRQTLGQGPEFLTYFQNEAQLEKSRLLSDRFSAERPKGSFSTLEIQRTEQGDSAMYLCAGSYDRASYEQYFGPGTRLTVT.

This clonotype was recorded many times. The V gene is TRBV29-1, the J gene TRBJ1-2; the D gene is possibly TRBD1 (5 bases). Per germline, CDR1 SQVTM and CDR2 ANQGSEA. This CDR3 comprises 13 residues. The V end lost 6 bases, the J end lost 2 bases, and 13 bases lay between the germline ends. The CDR3 DNA reads TGCAGCGTAAGAACCGGGACCAACTATGGCTACACCTTC. Protein product: CSVRTGTNYGYTF.

This clonotype was observed many times. The chain joins TRBV12-3 or TRBV12-4 to TRBJ1-5; no clear D gene. The V and J ends lost 3 bases and 3 bases respectively, with 9 bases between them. The CDR3 covers 14 residues. The CDR3 protein is CASSLQFLNQPQHF. The CDR3 DNA reads as TGTGCCAGCAGTTTGCAGTTCCTCAATCAGCCCCAGCATTTT.

This clonotype was picked up many times. The rearrangement joins TRBV12-3 or TRBV12-4 to TRBJ2-7, with 7 nucleotides matching TRBD1. J lost 4 bases, V lost 6 bases, and 12 bases had no gene match. The CDR3 runs to 15 residues. The CDR3, as DNA: TGTGCCAGCAGCCTAGGGACAGTTCGGGTATACGAGCAGTACTTC. Translation gives CASSLGTVRVYEQYF.

Concerning this clonotype itself: One end of the junction varies from germline; a read error may be responsible. The chain has TRBV10-2 and TRBJ1-2; D possibly corresponds to TRBD1 (5 bases). CDR1 is WSHSY, CDR2 SAAADI, per germline. The CDR3 loop spans 15 amino acids. CDR3 amino acids: CASALSQGFSYGYTF. The CDR3 coding sequence is TGTGCCAGCGCGCTATCCCAGGGTTTCAGCTATGGCTACACCTTC.

This clonotype came up many times. The V gene is TRBV29-1, the J gene TRBJ2-7; a weak D match, TRBD1 (6 bases). From germline, CDR1 is SQVTM and CDR2 ANQGSEA. CDR3 length equals 16 residues. Trimming removed 2 bases from V and 3 bases from J, with 20 bases in between. CDR3 residues: CSVESHSGVGNYEQYF. Here the CDR3 DNA reads TGCAGCGTTGAATCCCACTCAGGGGTTGGTAACTACGAGCAGTACTTC.

Many counts were recorded for this clonotype. The chain is built from TRBV7-2 and TRBJ2-5; 10 positions match TRBD2. The V segment lost 1 base and the J segment 4 bases; nucleotides outside the gene matches: 6. This CDR3 region has 16 residues. CDR1 SGHTA and CDR2 FQGNSA come from the germline V gene. In DNA form, the CDR3 reads TGTGCCAGCAGCTTAGGACTAGCGGGTTTTGGAGAGACCCAGTACTTC. Translation: CASSLGLAGFGETQYF.

This clonotype was seen at least ten times. The chain is built from TRBV19 and TRBJ1-1; TRBD1 agrees at 9 bases. This CDR3 is 15 amino acids long. Germline assignment: CDR1 LNHDA and CDR2 SQIVND (reference sequence). V lost 4 bases to trimming and J lost 4 bases; unmatched junction nucleotides: 7. The CDR3 sequence is CASSTGDRAGTEAFF. CDR3 bases: TGTGCCAGTAGTACGGGGGACAGGGCAGGCACTGAAGCTTTCTTT.

A note on this clonotype: This may come from a read error, since a much larger clone is one base off. The chain is built from TRBV29-1 and TRBJ1-1; TRBD1 agrees at 9 bases. Germline lookup yields CDR1 SQVTM and CDR2 ANQGSEA. The V and J ends lost 4 bases and 1 base, in that order; junction bases with no gene match: 7. The length of the CDR3 is 15 residues. CDR3 sequence: CSVGDRAVRNTEAFF. CDR3 DNA sequence: TGCAGCGTTGGGGACAGGGCGGTCAGGAACACTGAAGCTTTCTTT.